This TCR beta chain was recovered during a study of cytomegalovirus exposure and HLA in healthy donors. Study as a whole: There were around 100 million unique TCR beta sequences, drawn from approximately 180 million T cells, in an earlier analysis.

Note on this clone: Antigen specificity is unknown.

The CDR3 is made up of 16 amino acids. Germline V gene sequence: CDR1 KGHSH, CDR2 LQKENI. The J segment lost 4 bases and the V segment lost 5 bases, leaving 12 bases of the junction unmatched. The PCR employed 60 Vbeta primers together with 13 Jbeta primers. In the authors' workflow: Later, roughly 86 million unique TCR beta chains were counted in an analysis, and roughly 10 million of them were shared. Using immunoSEQ multiplex PCR, the repertoire was profiled, and TCRdb retains in-frame clones only, with some absent. The V and J calls and clone size come from that table; D and trimming were worked out from the DNA. This table has some 250,000 clones, more than 75% appearing once. Study observations and caveats: A prior analysis recorded that most TCR beta V segments were productive about 87% or about 30% of the time.

Sequenced: PBMCs. The sequence derives from a woman aged 40 to 55 in good health and CMV-seropositive. The V call is TRBV18, the J call TRBJ1-2; the match to TRBD1 covers 8 bases. This CDR3 is CASSDPGGVTAYGYTF. CDR3 nucleotides: TGTGCCAGCTCAGACCCAGGGGGCGTTACCGCCTATGGCTACACCTTC.